This TCR beta chain was observed in a study of cytomegalovirus exposure and HLA in healthy donors. Study results and limitations: Across HLA loci, a later analysis found differing TCR association rates, with DRB1 most and HLA-C fewest. In terms of immune exposure information, only CMV serostatus was available. Roughly even sequencing depth across donors was the assumption behind the presence/absence analyses. Prediction of most subjects' HLA-A and HLA-B alleles by TCR beta sequences was reportedly accurate.

As concerns this clone: Its antigen is as yet unknown.

The PCR had 60 Vbeta and 13 Jbeta primers. TCRdb's copy holds only in-frame clones and misses some; the assay was immunoSEQ multiplex PCR. Here the sample spans roughly 190,000 clones, around 87% being singletons. CDR1 is SQVTM, CDR2 ANQGSEA, per germline. Trimming stripped 3 bases from V and 4 bases from J, with 15 bases between. CDR3 size: 14 residues. The sequence came from a woman aged 18 to 35 in good health and CMV-seronegative. The chain carries TRBV29-1 and TRBJ1-1; TRBD1 is a possible D gene (6 bases). The sample taken for sequencing was PBMCs. The CDR3 DNA reads as TGCAGCGTTGATAAAGGGGGATGGAGCACTGAAGCTTTCTTT. This codes for CSVDKGGWSTEAFF. Full variable domain (missing parts from reference TRBV29-1 and TRBJ1-1): SAVISQKPSRDICQRGTSLTIQCQVDSQVTMMFWYRQQPGQSLTLIATANQGSEATYESGFVIDKFPISRPNLTFSTLTVSNMSPEDSSIYLCSVDKGGWSTEAFFGQGTRLTVV.